One and the same sample provided the 25 T cell receptor beta chains below, sequenced in a study of metastatic and nonmetastatic thyroid tumors. TCRdb re-analyzed the PCR reads using MiXCR. The sample consists of some 41,000 clones, approximately 15% of them appearing once. Each patient went into thyroid surgery without having received any treatment. Sequenced material: blood. These receptor sequences come from a female donor with papillary thyroid cancer or a benign thyroid nodule (not recorded which). Some clones in this sample may be carry-over from other donors' samples.

The V call is TRBV28, the J call TRBJ2-3; TRBD2 matches at 7 bases. Per germline, CDR1 MDHEN and CDR2 SYDVKM. The CDR3 extends over 13 amino acids. Trimming cost V 7 bases and J 2 bases; bases outside gene matches: 3. CDR3: CASKGGNTDTQYF. The DNA for the CDR3 is TGTGCCAGCAAGGGAGGGAACACAGATACGCAGTATTTT. The full variable domain, in which reference TRBV28 and TRBJ2-3 provide the parts outside the CDR3, is DVKVTQSSRYLVKRTGEKVFLECVQDMDHENMFWYRQDPGLGLRLIYFSYDVKMKEKGDIPEGYSVSREKKERFSLILESASTNQTSMYLCASKGGNTDTQYFGPGTRLTVL.

This clone came up many times. The J gene is TRBJ2-1, the V gene TRBV30; 7 positions agree with TRBD2. V dropped 0 bases and J dropped 4; count of bases not matched to a gene: 15. The germline V gene has CDR1 GTSNPN and CDR2 SVGIG (reference sequence). The CDR3 consists of 18 residues. CDR3 sequence reads: CAWSVGGGSSGRYNEQFF. CDR3 DNA sequence: TGTGCCTGGAGTGTGGGAGGTGGAAGTAGCGGGCGTTACAATGAGCAGTTCTTC.

This clone was counted only a few times. The rearrangement joins TRBV28 to TRBJ2-1, with 7 bases that match TRBD2. The CDR3 consists of 19 residues. V lost 3 bases and J lost 6; bases outside the gene matches: 20. Germline V CDR1 and CDR2: MDHEN, SYDVKM. As DNA, the CDR3 is TGTGCCAGCAGTTTGGAGTTTGCGGGAGCTATAGTGGGGGGCAATGAGCAGTTCTTC. Protein sequence: CASSLEFAGAIVGGNEQFF.

The sample holds many counts of this clone. The chain recombines TRBV24-1 with TRBJ2-1; no reliable D call. This CDR3 region has 13 residues. Per germline, CDR1 KGHDR and CDR2 SFDVKD. Trimming pared 0 bases from V and 15 bases from J, leaving 14 bases between. CDR3 amino acids: CATSDLLAAVRFF. The DNA for the CDR3 is TGTGCCACCAGTGATTTGCTTGCGGCAGTGAGGTTCTTC.

By sample fraction, this clone is medium-sized. V gene TRBV27 combines with J gene TRBJ2-7; the D is unclear. Germline CDR1 MNHEY, CDR2 SMNVEV (reference sequence). There are 11 residues in the CDR3. V was cut by 2 bases and J by 5 bases, with 4 bases left in between. CDR3 sequence reads: CASSLENEQYF. CDR3 DNA: TGTGCCAGCAGTTTAGAGAACGAGCAGTACTTC.

This clone was seen at least ten times. The chain has TRBV7-3 and TRBJ2-3, with 12 bases identical to TRBD2. The length of the CDR3 is 16 residues. The V segment lost 1 base and the J segment 8 bases; nucleotides outside the gene matches: 7. Germline CDR1 and CDR2: SGHTA and FQGTGA. Written as DNA, the CDR3 is TGTGCCAGCAGCTTAAGGGCCGGGACTAGCGGGTCTACGCAGTATTTT. Translation: CASSLRAGTSGSTQYF.

This clone appeared many times. The chain links TRBV7-8 to TRBJ1-1; 9 bases line up with TRBD1. Per the germline V gene, CDR1 is SGHVS and CDR2 is FQNEAQ. Trimming cost V 3 bases and J 4 bases; bases outside gene matches: 3. This CDR3 contains 14 residues. CDR3 residues: CASSFNRGLTEAFF. The CDR3 region has the DNA TGTGCCAGCAGCTTTAACAGGGGGCTCACTGAAGCTTTCTTT.

This clone was detected ten times or more. The V call is TRBV30, the J call TRBJ2-7, with D unclear. The V and J ends lost 3 bases and 4 bases respectively, with 10 bases between them. This CDR3 contains 12 residues. CDR1 is GTSNPN and CDR2 is SVGIG in the germline V gene (reference sequence). CDR3 sequence reads: CAWSQGPYEQYF. As DNA, the CDR3 is TGTGCCTGGAGCCAAGGACCATACGAGCAGTACTTC.

This clone is categorized as medium-sized. This chain links TRBV6-1 with TRBJ1-6, with D perhaps matching TRBD1 (6 bases). This CDR3 region has 13 residues. Trimming shortened V by 6 bases and J by 9 bases, and 12 bases separated the two germline ends. Per the germline V gene, CDR1 is MNHNS and CDR2 is SASEGT. CDR3 nucleotide sequence: TGTGCCAGCAGCCCGGACAGTGCTTCACCCCTCCACTTT. This translates into CASSPDSASPLHF.

This clone was observed at least ten times. The V and J genes are TRBV5-1 and TRBJ2-1, with D perhaps matching TRBD2 (6 bases). Germline V lookup: CDR1 SGHRS, CDR2 YFSETQ. Trimming removed 3 bases at V and 9 bases at J, with 25 bases between. The CDR3 length is 17 residues. The CDR3 sequence: CASSYRTRGFQVGEQFF. The CDR3 region has the DNA TGCGCCAGCAGCTATCGAACGCGGGGTTTTCAGGTCGGTGAGCAGTTCTTC. The full variable domain, rest sourced from reference TRBV5-1 and TRBJ2-1, is KAGVTQTPRYLIKTRGQQVTLSCSPISGHRSVSWYQQTPGQGLQFLFEYFSETQRNKGNFPGRFSGRQFSNSRSEMNVSTLELGDSALYLCASSYRTRGFQVGEQFFGPGTRLTVL.

The gene calls are TRBV13 and TRBJ1-2; D ambiguous. This CDR3 has 16 residues. V was cut by 5 bases and J by 2 bases, with 18 bases left in between. Germline V CDR1 and CDR2: PRHDT, FYEKMQ (reference sequence). The DNA of the CDR3 is TGTGCCAGCAGCCCCCTTCGACCTGTAGGCAACTATGGCTACACCTTC. It specifies CASSPLRPVGNYGYTF.

By share, this clone ranks as medium-sized. The V gene is TRBV28, the J gene TRBJ1-2; 7 bases match TRBD1. V was pared by 4 bases and J by 7 bases, with 9 bases of the junction left unmatched. Germline CDR1 reads MDHEN; CDR2 reads SYDVKM. This CDR3 has 14 residues. CDR3 sequence: CASSSTGEPPGYTF. CDR3 in DNA: TGTGCCAGCAGTTCAACAGGGGAGCCCCCTGGCTACACCTTC.

This clone was seen repeatedly, ten times or more. The rearrangement uses TRBV6-4 and TRBJ2-7; 9 bases align to TRBD1. This CDR3 comprises 20 residues. Trimming took 5 bases from V and 6 from J; bases not matched to a gene: 26. Germline V gene data show CDR1 as MRHNA and CDR2 as SNTAGT. In nucleotides, the CDR3 is TGTGCCAGCAGTACCGACAGGGGGACGGGCCTAAAGGCAGGTTTTAGCGAGCAGTACTTC. Translated, it gives CASSTDRGTGLKAGFSEQYF.

The rearrangement links TRBV27 to TRBJ2-1; D remains ambiguous. Germline lookup yields CDR1 MNHEY and CDR2 SMNVEV (reference sequence). The CDR3 has 15 amino acids. Trimming removed 6 bases at V and 0 bases at J, with 12 bases between. The CDR3 DNA is TGTGCCAGCAGCCTCCGCGAGGTCTCCTACAATGAGCAGTTCTTC. This encodes CASSLREVSYNEQFF.

In this sample, this clone turned up many times. The V gene is TRBV27, the J gene TRBJ2-1; no clear D gene. This CDR3 is built from 14 residues. CDR1 is MNHEY, CDR2 SMNVEV, per germline (reference sequence). V lost 2 bases and J lost 8, with 13 bases in between. This CDR3 reads CASSLLPPLYEQFF. The CDR3 coding sequence is TGTGCCAGCAGTTTACTCCCCCCATTGTATGAGCAGTTCTTC.

In this sample, this clone turned up many times. The CDR3 DNA sequence: TGTGCCAGCAGTTTATCAGGTTTCTACAATGAGCAGTTCTTC. This encodes CASSLSGFYNEQFF. The chain employs TRBV12-3 or TRBV12-4 and TRBJ2-1, with unresolved D. V lost 2 bases to trimming and J lost 3 bases, with 8 bases between them. This CDR3 has 14 residues.

This clone turned up a few times. This sequence joins TRBV6-1 and TRBJ2-7; D gene unclear. In germline, CDR1 is MNHNS, CDR2 SASEGT. This CDR3 has 15 amino acids. V was shortened by 7 bases and J by 0 bases, with 16 bases between the two germline ends. CDR3 in DNA: TGTGCCAGCACCCCTAGTGACCCGAGCTCCTACGAGCAGTACTTC. Translating gives CASTPSDPSSYEQYF.

This clone showed up many times. The chain recombines TRBV20-1 with TRBJ2-7; D is undetermined. This CDR3 comprises 12 residues. Germline V lookup: CDR1 DFQATT, CDR2 SNEGSKA (reference sequence). Trimming shortened V by 4 bases and J by 4 bases, and 11 bases separated the two germline ends. CDR3 sequence reads: CSATEVLYEQYF. Written as DNA, the CDR3 is TGCAGTGCTACCGAGGTCCTATACGAGCAGTACTTC.

Many counts were recorded for this clone. V is TRBV6-1 and J is TRBJ1-5; D ambiguous. CDR1 and CDR2 (germline): MNHNS, SASEGT. The CDR3 loop spans 15 amino acids. V was trimmed by 6 bases and J by 0 bases, leaving 12 bases between them. CDR3 loop: CASRGRFYSNQPQHF. The CDR3 DNA reads as TGTGCCAGCAGGGGCAGGTTCTATAGCAATCAGCCCCAGCATTTT.

This clone was observed many times. The rearrangement uses TRBV19 and TRBJ1-3; D call uncertain. V was clipped by 6 bases and J by 0 bases, with 9 bases between them. Looked up from germline, CDR1 is LNHDA and CDR2 is SQIVND (reference sequence). The CDR3 covers 14 residues. The CDR3 DNA reads as TGTGCCAGTAGCCGCCCTGGCTCTGGAAACACCATATATTTT. Translating it yields CASSRPGSGNTIYF.

In this sample, this clone turned up many times. The rearrangement joins TRBV18 to TRBJ1-2; perhaps TRBD1 as D (6 bases). The germline V gene has CDR1 KGHSH and CDR2 LQKENI. The CDR3 length is 14 residues. V lost 3 bases and J lost 5, with 13 bases in between. The CDR3 DNA reads as TGTGCCAGCTCACCGCCGGGGGGGCCTTATGGCTACACCTTC. Translating it yields CASSPPGGPYGYTF.

This clone has ten or more counts. This chain uses TRBV5-1 with TRBJ1-2, with D tentatively TRBD1 (5 bases). Trimming took 3 bases from V and 3 from J, leaving 12 bases between them. Looked up from germline, CDR1 is SGHRS and CDR2 is YFSETQ. This CDR3 contains 14 residues. CDR3 sequence (DNA): TGCGCCAGCAGCTGGGACCCTAGTGACTATGGCTACACCTTC. Its protein is CASSWDPSDYGYTF.

This clone was detected many times. The CDR3 spells CAAKLGEQYF. The CDR3 DNA follows: TGTGCCGCCAAATTAGGTGAGCAGTACTTC. J is TRBJ2-7 and V is TRBV30; D is unclear. Germline values: CDR1 GTSNPN, CDR2 SVGIG (reference sequence). The CDR3 length is 10 residues. V was cut by 8 bases and J by 7 bases, with 12 bases left in between.

This clone was picked up many times. J is TRBJ1-2 and V is TRBV3-1; D gene unclear. Trimming left V 1 base short and J 5 bases short, with 8 bases between. The CDR3 sequence is 13 residues long. CDR1 is LGHDT, CDR2 YNNKEL, per germline (reference sequence). CDR3 region: CASSQANVYGYTF. CDR3 nucleotide sequence: TGTGCCAGCAGCCAAGCGAACGTGTATGGCTACACCTTC.

This clone showed up many times. This chain links TRBV30 with TRBJ1-1; D unclear. The CDR3 is 12 residues long. Germline CDR1 and CDR2: GTSNPN and SVGIG (reference sequence). V was shortened by 5 bases and J by 2 bases, with 9 bases between the two germline ends. The CDR3 sequence is CAWGQYNTEAFF. The CDR3 DNA reads TGTGCCTGGGGGCAGTACAACACTGAAGCTTTCTTT. The full variable domain, completed using reference TRBV30 and TRBJ1-1, is SQTIHQWPATLVQPVGSPLSLECTVEGTSNPNLYWYRQAAGRGLQLLFYSVGIGQISSEVPQNLSASRPQDRQFILSSKKLLLSDSGFYLCAWGQYNTEAFFGQGTRLTVV.